This T cell receptor (beta chain) emerged from a study of blood T cells in healthy people across ages. Through a sample-barcoded 5' primer and a J-beta primer mix, a second PCR was run for 7 to 11 cycles. From the 5' RACE reads, TCRdb called clonotypes with MiXCR, one entry per CDR3 protein. The table has about 1,400,000 distinct CDR3 sequences, approximately 38% seen once. Unmatched junction bases numbered 6, after V lost 6 bases and J lost 1 base. CDR1 and CDR2 from the germline V gene are SGHAT and FQNNGV. This CDR3 region has 15 residues. This clonotype was seen a handful of times. The sample taken for sequencing was blood. The receptor was isolated from a woman aged 18-29 years in good health. This chain joins TRBV11-2 and TRBJ2-1, with TRBD2 matching over 7 bases. The CDR3 region is CASRTGLGSYNEQFF. For the CDR3, the DNA is TGTGCCAGCAGGACCGGACTAGGGTCCTACAATGAGCAGTTCTTC.